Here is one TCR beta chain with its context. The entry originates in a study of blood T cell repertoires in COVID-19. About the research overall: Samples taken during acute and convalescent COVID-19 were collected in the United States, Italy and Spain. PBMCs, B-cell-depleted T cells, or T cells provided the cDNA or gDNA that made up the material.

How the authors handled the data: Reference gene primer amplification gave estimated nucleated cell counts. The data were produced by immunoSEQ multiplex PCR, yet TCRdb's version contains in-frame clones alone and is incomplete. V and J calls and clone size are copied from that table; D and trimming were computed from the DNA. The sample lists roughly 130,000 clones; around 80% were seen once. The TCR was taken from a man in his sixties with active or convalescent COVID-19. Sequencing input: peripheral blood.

This CDR3 reads CASSLGQNTEAFF. CDR3 coding DNA: TGTGCCAGCAGTTTGGGACAGAACACTGAAGCTTTCTTT. J is TRBJ1-1 and V is TRBV6-5; a weak D match, TRBD1 (6 bases). Trimming pared 4 bases from V and 1 base from J, leaving 7 bases between. The germline gives CDR1 MNHEY, CDR2 SVGAGI. The CDR3 is 13 amino acids.